This T cell receptor beta chain was found in a study of blood T cell repertoires in COVID-19. The V gene end was trimmed by 4 bases and the J gene end by 7 bases; junction bases not matched to a gene: 9. Germline-derived CDR1 and CDR2 are LGHDT and YNNKEL (reference sequence). There are 15 residues in the CDR3. Sequenced by immunoSEQ multiplex PCR; TCRdb stores in-frame clones only, minus some. The top ten hold under 2% of the sample, which has fewer than 40,000 clones, about 90% seen once. This TCR derives from a man in his 60s with active COVID-19. This chain uses TRBV3-1 (or the pseudogene TRBV3-2) with TRBJ2-2; TRBD2 aligns across 7 bases. Specimen: peripheral blood. The CDR3 DNA is TGTGCCAGCAGCCGCGTCAGCGGGGTTGGCGGGGAGCTGTTTTTT. It encodes CASSRVSGVGGELFF.